These 27 T cell receptor beta chains were sequenced from one sample in a study of T cells after yellow fever vaccination. TCRdb reprocessed the 5' RACE reads with MiXCR, giving one entry per CDR3 protein. The sample carries nearly 300,000 distinct CDR3 sequences, around 8.6% recorded once. Here the sequenced sample was CD4+ T cells sorted from PBMCs, taken 5 days after the yellow fever booster vaccination. All receptors come from a man younger than 35 who received the YFV17D yellow fever vaccine.

This clonotype was picked up a small number of times. The V and J genes are TRBV11-3 and TRBJ2-1; possibly TRBD2 for D (6 bases). Trimming stripped 5 bases from V and 7 bases from J, with 15 bases between. The CDR3 is 14 amino acids. The germline V gene encodes CDR1 SGHNT and CDR2 YENEEA. The CDR3 DNA follows: TGTGCCAGCAGCCGCCGGACTACCGAGAATGAGCAGTTCTTC. Its protein product is CASSRRTTENEQFF.

This sequence joins TRBV5-4 and TRBJ1-2; D may be TRBD1 (6 bases). Germline-derived CDR1 and CDR2 are SGHNT and YYREEE (reference sequence). CDR3 length equals 16 residues. Trimming stripped 4 bases from V and 3 bases from J, with 19 bases between. CDR3 in DNA: TGTGCCAGCAGCCCGGGGGGGCAGAGAGGCTACTATGGCTACACCTTC. This encodes CASSPGGQRGYYGYTF.

This clonotype was found many times. The J gene is TRBJ2-7, the V gene TRBV7-8; no clear D gene. Between the trimmed V and J ends, which lost 6 bases and 7 bases, there was a span of 16 bases. Germline values: CDR1 SGHVS, CDR2 FQNEAQ. The CDR3 is 13 amino acids. CDR3 protein: CASRRQWIDEQYF. The CDR3 DNA sequence: TGTGCCAGCAGGCGACAATGGATTGATGAGCAGTACTTC.

This clonotype was seen many times. The gene calls are TRBV11-2 and TRBJ2-2; D is undetermined. This CDR3 has 15 residues. Germline-derived CDR1 and CDR2 are SGHAT and FQNNGV. V was trimmed by 7 bases and J by 4 bases, leaving 16 bases between them. For the CDR3, the DNA is TGTGCCAGCAACCTCTGGGCTTATGGCACCGGGGAGCTGTTTTTT. It translates to CASNLWAYGTGELFF.

This clonotype has only a few counts. The chain recombines TRBV11-2 with TRBJ2-4, with D perhaps assigned TRBD1 or TRBD2 (5 bases each). V lost 5 bases to trimming and J lost 9 bases, with 20 bases between them. The CDR3 covers 15 residues. Germline values: CDR1 SGHAT, CDR2 FQNNGV. CDR3 region: CASSAGTAGGGIQYF. The CDR3 coding sequence is TGTGCCAGCAGCGCCGGGACGGCCGGAGGAGGCATTCAGTACTTC. Complete variable domain (other parts from reference TRBV11-2 and TRBJ2-4): EAGVAQSPRYKIIEKRQSVAFWCNPISGHATLYWYQQILGQGPKLLIQFQNNGVVDDSQLPKDRFSAERLKGVDSTLKIQPAKLEDSAVYLCASSAGTAGGGIQYFGAGTRLSVL.

This chain joins TRBV6-2 or TRBV6-3 and TRBJ2-1; TRBD2 is a possible D gene (6 bases). Germline V gene sequence: CDR1 MNHEY, CDR2 SVGEGT. V lost 4 bases and J 9 bases, leaving 10 bases between the germline ends. The CDR3 spans 12 residues. CDR3 protein: CASSSRLVEQFF. The CDR3 DNA follows: TGTGCCAGCAGTTCCCGACTAGTTGAGCAGTTCTTC.

The chain links TRBV7-2 to TRBJ1-6, with D maybe TRBD1 (5 bases). Germline CDR1 is SGHTA and CDR2 is FQGNSA. The CDR3 contains 15 residues. Trimming removed 4 bases at V and 9 bases at J, with 16 bases between. This CDR3 reads CASSSDIPGFSPLHF. The CDR3, as DNA: TGTGCCAGCAGCTCAGACATACCAGGGTTTTCACCCCTCCACTTT.

V is TRBV20-1 and J is TRBJ1-4; D gene ambiguous. Germline lookup yields CDR1 DFQATT and CDR2 SNEGSKA (reference sequence). Trimming shortened V by 0 bases and J by 8 bases, and 16 bases separated the two germline ends. There are 15 residues in the CDR3. The CDR3 DNA reads as TGCAGTGCTAGAGATCGTAACACCGGAAGAGAAAAACTGTTTTTT. Encoded protein: CSARDRNTGREKLFF.

CDR3 DNA sequence: TGTGCCAGCAGTTTCAGTGGGGGCTATGGCTACACCTTC. The encoded protein is CASSFSGGYGYTF. The J gene is TRBJ1-2, the V gene TRBV27, with TRBD1 as a possible D gene (5 bases). CDR3 length: 13 residues. From germline, CDR1 is MNHEY and CDR2 SMNVEV (reference sequence). The V end was cut by 3 bases, the J end by 4 bases, with 9 bases between.

V is TRBV5-1 and J is TRBJ2-3; weak D call: TRBD1 (5 bases). CDR3 length: 15 residues. The V gene lost 6 bases and the J gene lost 4 bases, with 18 bases spanning the gap. Germline V CDR1 and CDR2: SGHRS, YFSETQ. The CDR3 here is CASNIGALGSDTQYF. CDR3 nucleotide sequence: TGCGCCAGCAACATTGGGGCCCTCGGGTCAGATACGCAGTATTTT.

The rearrangement joins TRBV2 to TRBJ2-1, with 7 bases that match TRBD2. The CDR3 is made up of 12 amino acids. Germline assignment: CDR1 SNHLY and CDR2 FYNNEI. The DNA for the CDR3 is TGTGTCTGGCGGGGGAGATACAATGAGCAGTTCTTC. Protein product: CVWRGRYNEQFF.

The chain is built from TRBV6-2 or TRBV6-3 and TRBJ1-5, with D hard to call. Germline CDR1 reads MNHEY; CDR2 reads SVGEGT. CDR3 length equals 14 residues. Trimming removed 5 bases at V and 7 bases at J, with 15 bases between. The CDR3 region is CASSPTVIRQPQHF. The CDR3, as DNA: TGTGCCAGCAGTCCAACGGTAATCCGCCAGCCCCAGCATTTT.

This rearrangement joins TRBV15 to TRBJ1-6, with 10 positions matching TRBD1. The CDR3 consists of 14 residues. V shed 4 bases, J shed 8 bases, and the junction held 2 bases outside the gene matches. Germline loops: CDR1 LNHNV, CDR2 YYDKDF (reference sequence). The CDR3 sequence: CATSTGTGDSPLHF. CDR3 bases: TGTGCCACCAGCACGGGGACAGGGGATTCACCCCTCCACTTT.

This clonotype has a handful of counts. The rearrangement uses TRBV6-5 and TRBJ1-6, with a weak D call TRBD1 (6 bases). The CDR3 totals 14 residues. Germline V lookup: CDR1 MNHEY, CDR2 SVGAGI. The germline V and J ends were trimmed by 6 bases and 10 bases, with 16 bases remaining between them. CDR3 protein: CASSKGVGRSPLHF. The CDR3 DNA reads as TGTGCCAGCAGCAAGGGGGTGGGGAGGTCACCCCTCCACTTT.

In its sample, this clonotype was seen many times. The rearrangement joins TRBV7-2 to TRBJ1-1; TRBD1 agrees at 10 bases. Germline CDR1 and CDR2: SGHTA and FQGNSA. V was pared by 4 bases and J by 4 bases, with 9 bases of the junction left unmatched. The CDR3 totals 16 residues. CDR3 residues: CASSSPRQGASTEAFF. The CDR3 nucleotides read TGTGCCAGCAGCTCCCCTCGACAGGGGGCTTCCACTGAAGCTTTCTTT.

This sequence joins TRBV10-2 and TRBJ1-3; weak D call: TRBD1 (5 bases). Trimming cost V 1 base and J 8 bases, with 12 bases left between them. The germline V gene encodes CDR1 WSHSY and CDR2 SAAADI. CDR3 length: 14 amino acids. This CDR3 reads CASSEFGIGDTIYF. The CDR3 DNA follows: TGCGCCAGCAGTGAGTTTGGCATAGGGGACACCATATATTTT.

The chain links TRBV4-3 to TRBJ2-4; weak D call: TRBD2 (5 bases). This CDR3 is built from 17 residues. V lost 2 bases and J 8 bases, leaving 22 bases between the germline ends. The V gene's germline CDR1 is LGHNA and CDR2 YSLEER. The DNA for the CDR3 is TGCGCCAGCAGCCAATCGGGTTTTCGCTCGCGGGTTGACATTCAGTACTTC. This sequence encodes CASSQSGFRSRVDIQYF.

This clonotype was picked up many times. This sequence joins TRBV5-1 and TRBJ1-5; the D is unclear. Germline V gene lookup returns CDR1 SGHRS and CDR2 YFSETQ. The V end lost 2 bases, the J end lost 1 base, and 7 bases lay between the germline ends. This CDR3 is built from 14 residues. CDR3 loop: CASSFGESNQPQHF. The CDR3 coding sequence is TGCGCCAGCAGCTTCGGGGAAAGCAATCAGCCCCAGCATTTT.

A few counts support this clonotype. The chain links TRBV18 to TRBJ2-5; tentative D call: TRBD1 (6 bases). The V end lost 6 bases, the J end lost 1 base, and 15 bases lay between the germline ends. Germline V gene data show CDR1 as KGHSH and CDR2 as LQKENI. CDR3 length equals 15 residues. The CDR3 DNA sequence: TGTGCCAGCTCCCTCCAAACGACAGGCCAAGAGACCCAGTACTTC. Protein sequence: CASSLQTTGQETQYF.

The chain combines TRBV5-1 with TRBJ2-3; 9 bases line up with TRBD2. The CDR3 has 14 amino acids. Trimming at V came to 5 bases and at J to 2 bases, leaving 3 bases not matched to a gene. Germline assignment: CDR1 SGHRS and CDR2 YFSETQ. CDR3 loop: CASRRTSVTDTQYF. The CDR3 bases are TGCGCCAGCAGGAGGACTAGCGTCACAGATACGCAGTATTTT.

The chain has TRBV6-2 or TRBV6-3 and TRBJ1-2; D may be TRBD1 (6 bases). V was clipped by 10 bases and J by 2 bases, with 8 bases between them. Per the germline V gene, CDR1 is MNHEY and CDR2 is SVGEGT. The CDR3 spans 11 residues. The CDR3 bases are TGTGCCACCGGACAGAACTATGGCTACACCTTC. Translating gives CATGQNYGYTF.

This clonotype was seen only a few times. The rearrangement uses TRBV7-9 and TRBJ2-3, with D hard to call. Germline CDR1 and CDR2: SEHNR and FQNEAQ (reference sequence). CDR3 length: 15 residues. Trimming left V 2 bases short and J 4 bases short, with 13 bases between. CDR3 sequence reads: CASSLRRVAPDTQYF. The CDR3 region has the DNA TGTGCCAGCAGCTTAAGAAGGGTTGCCCCAGATACGCAGTATTTT. Variable domain in full (rest from reference TRBV7-9 and TRBJ2-3): DTGVSQNPRHKITKRGQNVTFRCDPISEHNRLYWYRQTLGQGPEFLTYFQNEAQLEKSRLLSDRFSAERPKGSFSTLEIQRTEQGDSAMYLCASSLRRVAPDTQYFGPGTRLTVL.

This chain links TRBV20-1 with TRBJ1-3; no reliable D call. Germline lookup yields CDR1 DFQATT and CDR2 SNEGSKA (reference sequence). The CDR3 has 10 residues. Trimming cost V 7 bases and J 4 bases, with 5 bases left between them. The CDR3 DNA follows: TGCAGTGTAATGGGAAACACCATATATTTT. This sequence encodes CSVMGNTIYF.

The genes are TRBV7-8 and TRBJ2-5; D not certain. Trimming pared 2 bases from V and 4 bases from J, leaving 8 bases between. Germline V CDR1 and CDR2: SGHVS, FQNEAQ. The CDR3 contains 13 residues. This CDR3 reads CASSLPVRETQYF. The CDR3 DNA reads TGTGCCAGCAGCTTACCGGTTCGAGAGACCCAGTACTTC.

This chain joins TRBV7-2 and TRBJ2-3; D gene unclear. V shed 3 bases and J shed 7 bases, with 5 bases lying between them. CDR3 length: 11 amino acids. The germline CDR1 and CDR2 sequences are SGHTA and FQGNSA. The CDR3 sequence: CASSFDNTQYF. The DNA for the CDR3 is TGTGCCAGCAGCTTTGACAATACGCAGTATTTT.

This clonotype was counted only a few times. The CDR3, as DNA: TGTGCCAGCAGTTTGGACTACCGCCGCACAGATACGCAGTATTTT. Protein product: CASSLDYRRTDTQYF. This chain uses TRBV2 with TRBJ2-3, with D possibly matching TRBD2 (6 bases). V lost 5 bases to trimming and J lost 1 base, with 13 bases between them. Germline CDR1 SNHLY, CDR2 FYNNEI. The CDR3 totals 15 residues.

This clonotype showed up just a few times. The J gene is TRBJ2-5, the V gene TRBV7-7; 7 nucleotides match TRBD1. This CDR3 contains 13 residues. From germline, CDR1 is SSHAT and CDR2 FNYEAQ (reference sequence). V trimming: 1 base; J trimming: 7 bases; junction bases outside the gene matches: 3. CDR3 bases: TGTGCCAGCAGCTTAGAAGGGGGCATGACCCAGTACTTC. This codes for CASSLEGGMTQYF.